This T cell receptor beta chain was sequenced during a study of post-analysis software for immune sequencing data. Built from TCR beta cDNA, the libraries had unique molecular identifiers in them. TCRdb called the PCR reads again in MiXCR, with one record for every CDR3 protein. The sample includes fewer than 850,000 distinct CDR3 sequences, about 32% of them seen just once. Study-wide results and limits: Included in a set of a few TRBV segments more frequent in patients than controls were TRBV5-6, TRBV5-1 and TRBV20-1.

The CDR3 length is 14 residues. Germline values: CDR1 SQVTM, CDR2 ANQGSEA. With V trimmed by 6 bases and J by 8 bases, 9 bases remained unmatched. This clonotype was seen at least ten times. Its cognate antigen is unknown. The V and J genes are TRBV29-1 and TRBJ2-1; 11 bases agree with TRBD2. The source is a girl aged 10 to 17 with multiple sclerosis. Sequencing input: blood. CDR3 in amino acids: CSVGSSGRIDEQFF. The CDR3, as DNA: TGCAGCGTGGGATCTAGCGGGAGGATCGATGAGCAGTTCTTC.